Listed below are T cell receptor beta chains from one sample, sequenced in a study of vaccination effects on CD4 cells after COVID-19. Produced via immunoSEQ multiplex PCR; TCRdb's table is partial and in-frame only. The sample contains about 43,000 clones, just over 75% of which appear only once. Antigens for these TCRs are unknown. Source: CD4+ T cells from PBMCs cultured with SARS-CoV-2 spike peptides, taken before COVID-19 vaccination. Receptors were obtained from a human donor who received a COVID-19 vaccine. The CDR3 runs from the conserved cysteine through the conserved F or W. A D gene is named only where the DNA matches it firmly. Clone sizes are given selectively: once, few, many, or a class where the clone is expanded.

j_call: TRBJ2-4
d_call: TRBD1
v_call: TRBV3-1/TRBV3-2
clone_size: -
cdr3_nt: TGTGCCAGCAGCTATCATCCGGGACAGCTAGAAAACATTCAGTACTTC
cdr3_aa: CASSYHPGQLENIQYF

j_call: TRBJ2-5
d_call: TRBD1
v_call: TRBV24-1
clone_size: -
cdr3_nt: TGTGCCACCAGTGATCCTAGGACAGGTAGTGGAGAGACCCAGTACTTC
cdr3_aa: CATSDPRTGSGETQYF

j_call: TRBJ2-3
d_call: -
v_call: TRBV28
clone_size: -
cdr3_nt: TGTGCCAGCACTAGAGGGAGGGGGTTCACAGATACGCAGTATTTT
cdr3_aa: CASTRGRGFTDTQYF

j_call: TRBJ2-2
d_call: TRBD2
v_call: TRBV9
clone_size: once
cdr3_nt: TGTGCCAGCAGCGTAGTAGGCGGGGGAAACACCGGGGAGCTGTTTTTT
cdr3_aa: CASSVVGGGNTGELFF

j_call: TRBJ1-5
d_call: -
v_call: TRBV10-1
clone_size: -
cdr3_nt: TGCGCCAGCAGCGGACTACTTCAGCCCCAGCATTTT
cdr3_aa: CASSGLLQPQHF

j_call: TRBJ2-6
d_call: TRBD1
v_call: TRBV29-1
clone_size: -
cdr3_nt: TGCAGCGTTAAGCCGGGACAGGCTGGGGCCAACGTCCTGACTTTC
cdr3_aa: CSVKPGQAGANVLTF

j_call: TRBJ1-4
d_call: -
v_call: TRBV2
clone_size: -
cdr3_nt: TGTGCCAGCAGAGCAGGGTGGGAAAAACTGTTTTTT
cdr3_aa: CASRAGWEKLFF

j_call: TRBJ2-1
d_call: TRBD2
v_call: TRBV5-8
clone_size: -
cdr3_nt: TGTGCCAGCCCAAGGGGACTTGACAGGGTGTTAGCGGGGGGCAATGAGCAGTTCTTC
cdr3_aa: CASPRGLDRVLAGGNEQFF

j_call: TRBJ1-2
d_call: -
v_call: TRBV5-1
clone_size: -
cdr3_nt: TGCGCCAGCAGCCCAGGGGACGGCTATGGCTACACCTTC
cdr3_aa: CASSPGDGYGYTF

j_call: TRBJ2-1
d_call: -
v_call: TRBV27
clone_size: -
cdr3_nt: TGTGCCAGCAGTTCGGGGTACTCCTACAATGAGCAGTTCTTC
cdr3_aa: CASSSGYSYNEQFF

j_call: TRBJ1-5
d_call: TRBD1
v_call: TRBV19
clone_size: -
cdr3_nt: TGTGCCAGTAGTGCGGGGACAGGCGGGGAGAATCAGCCCCAGCATTTT
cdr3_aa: CASSAGTGGENQPQHF

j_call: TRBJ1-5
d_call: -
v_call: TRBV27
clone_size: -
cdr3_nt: TGTGCCAGCAGCCCCCGGGGTCGGGGTAGGCAGCCCCAGCATTTT
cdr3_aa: CASSPRGRGRQPQHF

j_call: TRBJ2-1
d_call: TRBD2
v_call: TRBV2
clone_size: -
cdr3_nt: TGTGCCAGCGTTAGGGGAAAAGCGGGGAGATCGCCTGAGCAGTTCTTC
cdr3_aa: CASVRGKAGRSPEQFF

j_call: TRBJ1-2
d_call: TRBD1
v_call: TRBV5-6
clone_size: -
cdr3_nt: TGTGCCAGCAGCTTATGGGACAGGTCTCTCTATGGCTACACCTTC
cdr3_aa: CASSLWDRSLYGYTF

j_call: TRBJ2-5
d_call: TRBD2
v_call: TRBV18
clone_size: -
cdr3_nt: TGTGCCAGCTCACCTACCGGGACTAGCGGTATCCTCGAGACCCAGTACTTC
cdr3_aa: CASSPTGTSGILETQYF

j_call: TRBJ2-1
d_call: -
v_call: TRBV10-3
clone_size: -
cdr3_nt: TGTGCCACCCTGGGTAAGAGGAATGAGCAGTTCTTC
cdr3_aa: CATLGKRNEQFF

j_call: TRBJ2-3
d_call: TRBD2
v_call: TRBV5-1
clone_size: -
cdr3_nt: TGCGCCAGCAGCTTATCCGGGGGGGTGGATACGCAGTATTTT
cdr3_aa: CASSLSGGVDTQYF